This is a list of T cell receptor beta chains from one sample in a study of liver allograft versus peripheral blood T cells. TCRdb used MiXCR to reprocess the reads, holding one entry per CDR3 protein. The table has approximately 3,500 distinct CDR3 sequences, about 15% seen once; the top ten hold roughly 4%. The receptors shown here come from a human patient who had a liver transplant. A share of the T cells may be of graft donor origin. The CDR3 runs from the conserved cysteine through the conserved F or W. Fields, in order: clone size, V gene, J gene, D gene, CDR3 DNA, CDR3 protein. The D gene is left open where the match is weak. Clone size is shown for a subset of rows, as once, few, many or a class of expanded clone.

>medium-sized|TRBV6-5|TRBJ1-2|-
TGTGCCAGCAGTTACTCGATCGGACAGCTCTATGGCTACACCTTC
CASSYSIGQLYGYTF
>medium-sized|TRBV6-5|TRBJ2-3|-
TGTGCCAGCAGTTACTCCGGGATTAGCACAGATACGCAGTATTTT
CASSYSGISTDTQYF
>medium-sized|TRBV20-1|TRBJ2-7|-
TGCAGTGCTCCCTTGGCGGGACAAGCCTACGAGCAGTACTTC
CSAPLAGQAYEQYF
>-|TRBV20-1|TRBJ2-5|-
TGCAGTGCCCGCGTGCGCGAGACCCAGTACTTC
CSARVRETQYF
>medium-sized|TRBV24-1|TRBJ1-2|-
TGTGCCACCAGTTACGCGGGTGGTGCGGGCTACACCTTC
CATSYAGGAGYTF
>-|TRBV14|TRBJ2-2|-
TGTGCCAGCAGCCGAGGCATCACTTACACCGGGGAGCTGTTTTTT
CASSRGITYTGELFF
>medium-sized|TRBV19|TRBJ1-5|-
TGTGCCAGTAGTATAGATTGGGCAGGACCCCAGCCCCAGCATTTT
CASSIDWAGPQPQHF
>medium-sized|TRBV10-3|TRBJ2-7|-
TGTGCCATCACCGGGGACGGACTCTACGAGCAGTACTTC
CAITGDGLYEQYF
>medium-sized|TRBV15|TRBJ1-1|-
TGTGCCACCAGCAGAGATCGGGAGGGGATACGCACTGAAGCTTTCTTT
CATSRDREGIRTEAFF
>medium-sized|TRBV6-1|TRBJ2-1|-
TGTGCCAGCATTACACCCGGGGTCGGGCGGTCCTCCTACAATGAGCAGTTCTTC
CASITPGVGRSSYNEQFF
>medium-sized|TRBV9|TRBJ2-1|TRBD2
TGTGCCAGCAGCGTAGATGACGGGGGGGTCTACAATGAGCAGTTCTTC
CASSVDDGGVYNEQFF
>medium-sized|TRBV19|TRBJ1-4|-
TGTGCCAGCACCGGCCTTGGGGGGGGCCGGGTTGCTAATGAAAAACTGTTTTTT
CASTGLGGGRVANEKLFF
>-|TRBV7-6|TRBJ2-1|TRBD2
TGTGCCAGCAGCAGGACCGGGGGGGCGGTTCAAAATGAGCAGTTCTTC
CASSRTGGAVQNEQFF
>medium-sized|TRBV6-5|TRBJ2-7|-
TGTGCCAGCAGTAAATATTTAACCCTTAGCTCCTACGAGCAGTACTTC
CASSKYLTLSSYEQYF
>large|TRBV29-1|TRBJ2-2|-
TGCAGCGTTGAATCGTACGGACCCGGGGAGCTGTTTTTT
CSVESYGPGELFF
>-|TRBV16|TRBJ1-1|-
TGTGCCAGCAGCCCTGGGGCGGGTATTGAAGCTTTCTTT
CASSPGAGIEAFF
>medium-sized|TRBV29-1|TRBJ1-3|-
TGCAGCGTTGGGGGCAGTAGCTCTGGAAACACCATATATTTT
CSVGGSSSGNTIYF
>medium-sized|TRBV6-5|TRBJ2-1|-
TGTGCCAGCAGGCAGGGTTGGAGTTACAATGAGCAGTTCTTC
CASRQGWSYNEQFF
>medium-sized|TRBV29-1|TRBJ2-3|-
TGCAGCGTTGAACTGTTAGTAGATACGCAGTATTTT
CSVELLVDTQYF
>-|TRBV20-1|TRBJ1-5|-
TGCAGTGCTAGAGGGGGCGGGAGCAATCAGCCCCAGCATTTT
CSARGGGSNQPQHF
>once|TRBV19|TRBJ1-1|-
TGTGCCAATATCAACATGAACACTGAAGCTTTCTTT
CANINMNTEAFF
>medium-sized|TRBV6-1|TRBJ2-7|-
TGTGCCAGCAGAGTAGGGACTCCGTACGAGCAGTACTTC
CASRVGTPYEQYF
>medium-sized|TRBV6-1|TRBJ2-3|-
TGTGCCAGCAGCCCTCGTGGGAGCACAGATACGCAGTATTTT
CASSPRGSTDTQYF
>medium-sized|TRBV7-9|TRBJ1-2|TRBD1
TGTGCCAGCAGCTTAGCTGGGACAGGTCTCTACTATGGCTACACCTTC
CASSLAGTGLYYGYTF
>-|TRBV20-1|TRBJ1-1|-
TGCAGTGCTAGAGAACCAGGGACGTACACTGAAGCTTTCTTT
CSAREPGTYTEAFF
>large|TRBV24-1|TRBJ2-1|-
TGTGCCACCAGTGATTTGAAGGCGTTAGGTAATGAGCAGTTCTTC
CATSDLKALGNEQFF
>-|TRBV20-1|TRBJ2-1|-
TGCAGTGCTAGAGACCTTGGCCAGGGTGAGCAGTTCTTC
CSARDLGQGEQFF
>-|TRBV12-5|TRBJ2-7|-
TGTGCTAGTGGTTTGGCGGGGACGGGAACCTACGAGCAGTACTTC
CASGLAGTGTYEQYF
>medium-sized|TRBV5-6|TRBJ2-7|-
TGTGCCAGCAGCTTGTCCCGGGCCTTTCGGGGCGAGCAGTACTTC
CASSLSRAFRGEQYF